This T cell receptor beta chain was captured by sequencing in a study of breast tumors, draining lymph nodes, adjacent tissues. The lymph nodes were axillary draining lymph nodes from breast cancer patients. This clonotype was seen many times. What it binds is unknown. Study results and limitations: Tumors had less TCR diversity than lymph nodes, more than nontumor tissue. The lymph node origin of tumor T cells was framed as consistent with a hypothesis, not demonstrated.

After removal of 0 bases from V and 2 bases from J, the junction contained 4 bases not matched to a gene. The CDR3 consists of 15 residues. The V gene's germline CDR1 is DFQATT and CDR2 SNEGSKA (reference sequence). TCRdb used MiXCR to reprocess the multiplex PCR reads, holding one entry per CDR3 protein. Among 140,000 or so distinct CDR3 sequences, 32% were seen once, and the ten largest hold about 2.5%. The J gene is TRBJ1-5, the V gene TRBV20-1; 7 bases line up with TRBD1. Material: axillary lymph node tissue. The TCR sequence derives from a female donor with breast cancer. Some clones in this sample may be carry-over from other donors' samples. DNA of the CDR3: TGCAGTGCTAGAGAACAGGGGTCGGGCAATCAGCCCCAGCATTTT. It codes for CSAREQGSGNQPQHF.